The T cell receptor beta chain described here comes from a study of T cell responses to AZD1222 COVID-19 vaccine. Germline V gives CDR1 MDHEN, CDR2 SYDVKM. This CDR3 contains 13 residues. V was pared by 6 bases and J by 5 bases, with 13 bases between. Concerning this clone itself: Its antigen is unidentified.

This table comes from immunoSEQ multiplex PCR, and its TCRdb copy is limited to in-frame clones, with some not included. The profile shows around 180,000 clones, about 89% of them singletons. Findings of the study overall: There were mostly white British donors and more females than males, and clonal diversity was possibly underestimated. Researchers took repertoire samples only after the peak T cell response had come. Nearly half of spike-specific TCRs reportedly target variant regions that are unmutated in the B.1.351 and B.1.1.7 variants.

The sample here was peripheral blood, taken on day 0 of MenACWY control vaccination. The rearrangement links TRBV28 to TRBJ2-5; a weak D match, TRBD2 (6 bases). The sequence derives from an adult in good health. In DNA, the CDR3 is TGTGCCAGCAGGGGGGGAGATTGGGAGACCCAGTACTTC. This sequence encodes CASRGGDWETQYF. Together with reference TRBV28 and TRBJ2-5, the CDR3 gives the full variable domain: DVKVTQSSRYLVKRTGEKVFLECVQDMDHENMFWYRQDPGLGLRLIYFSYDVKMKEKGDIPEGYSVSREKKERFSLILESASTNQTSMYLCASRGGDWETQYFGPGTRLLVL.